A single count supports the clone carrying this TCR beta chain. As yet, its antigen is unknown. This entry comes from a study of CD8+ T cells in alopecia areata. Overall study findings and caveats: Affected scalp, especially in alopecia totalis/universalis, had a higher clonality than normal scalp did.

The germline V gene has CDR1 GTSNPN and CDR2 SVGIG (reference sequence). Trimming left V 1 base short and J 1 base short, with 8 bases between. CDR3 length: 14 amino acids. Isolated RNA was reverse transcribed into cDNA used as the sequencing template. Data came from immunoSEQ multiplex PCR; TCRdb stores just in-frame clones and leaves some out. In the table there are 65,000 to 100,000 clones, roughly 51% of which are singletons. Collected material from alopecia areata patients comprised lesional scalp punch biopsies and peripheral blood. The TCR sequence derives from a human donor with alopecia areata. The sequenced material came from NKG2D-high CD8+ T cells sorted from blood. V usage is TRBV30 and J usage is TRBJ1-5; D is ambiguous. The DNA of the CDR3 is TGTGCCTGGAGTGCCCCCGTCAGCAATCAGCCCCAGCATTTT. Translation: CAWSAPVSNQPQHF.